The present T cell receptor beta chain was sequenced within a study of blood T cell repertoires in COVID-19. Losses at the gene ends were 4 bases for V and 4 bases for J; bases not matched to a gene: 7. Looked up from germline, CDR1 is SGHRS and CDR2 is YFSETQ. There are 15 residues in the CDR3. Assay: immunoSEQ multiplex PCR; the TCRdb copy retains only in-frame clones and omits some. The table shows 100,000 to 150,000 clones, with 85% occurring only once. The chain combines TRBV5-1 with TRBJ1-4; 7 bases line up with TRBD1. This receptor was identified in a man aged 80 or over with active or convalescent COVID-19. What was sequenced was peripheral blood. In nucleotides, the CDR3 is TGCGCCAGCAGCACAGAACAGGGGAATAATGAAAAACTGTTTTTT. Protein product: CASSTEQGNNEKLFF.